The 27 T cell receptor beta chains presented below share a single source sample, sequenced in a study of control samples from healthy donors and cancer patients. TCRdb keeps only in-frame clones here, not all; method: immunoSEQ multiplex PCR. Among 150,000 to 200,000 clones listed, less than 95% were seen once. The sequenced material came from PBMCs. These receptors all come from a man aged 55 to 69 with colorectal cancer.

V usage is TRBV18 and J usage is TRBJ2-1, with 8 bases matching TRBD1. Germline V gene lookup returns CDR1 KGHSH and CDR2 LQKENI. The junction had 6 bases not matched to a gene; V was cut back by 3 bases and J by 8 bases. The CDR3 consists of 14 residues. The CDR3 here is CASSPRQGMHEQFF. CDR3 DNA sequence: TGTGCCAGCTCACCCAGACAGGGGATGCATGAGCAGTTCTTC.

This chain uses TRBV11-3 with TRBJ2-1; weak D call: TRBD2 (6 bases). The CDR3 length is 13 residues. Per the germline V gene, CDR1 is SGHNT and CDR2 is YENEEA. The V gene lost 5 bases and the J gene lost 4 bases, with 9 bases spanning the gap. CDR3 protein: CASSGGLYNEQFF. The CDR3 DNA sequence: TGTGCCAGCAGCGGGGGACTGTACAATGAGCAGTTCTTC.

The J gene is TRBJ1-1, the V gene TRBV6-4; D is unclear. The CDR3 consists of 13 residues. Trimming shortened V by 0 bases and J by 5 bases, and 7 bases separated the two germline ends. Germline CDR1 reads MRHNA; CDR2 reads SNTAGT. The CDR3 spells CASSDSDGTEAFF. The CDR3 nucleotides are TGTGCCAGCAGTGACTCGGACGGTACTGAAGCTTTCTTT.

The chain carries TRBV19 and TRBJ1-6; 11 nucleotides line up with TRBD1. CDR3 length: 16 amino acids. Trimming cost V 4 bases and J 7 bases; bases outside gene matches: 6. Germline V gene data show CDR1 as LNHDA and CDR2 as SQIVND (reference sequence). CDR3 residues: CASSTGQGGVNSPLHF. The CDR3 nucleotides read TGTGCCAGTAGTACGGGACAGGGGGGGGTCAATTCACCCCTCCACTTT.

The chain is built from TRBV6-1 and TRBJ1-3; D unclear. Trimming cost V 4 bases and J 4 bases, with 17 bases left between them. Germline V gives CDR1 MNHNS, CDR2 SASEGT. This CDR3 comprises 16 residues. In DNA form, the CDR3 reads TGTGCCAGCAGTGGGGCCTCCTACAGAGGGGGAAACACCATATATTTT. Its translation is CASSGASYRGGNTIYF.

The chain uses TRBV3-1 (or the pseudogene TRBV3-2) and TRBJ1-1; no reliable D call. Looked up from germline, CDR1 is LGHDT and CDR2 is YNNKEL (reference sequence). With 3 bases removed from V and 1 base from J, the gap between germline ends came to 9 bases. The CDR3 length is 14 residues. The CDR3 DNA reads as TGTGCCAGCAGCCATCCGGCTCGGAACACTGAAGCTTTCTTT. Protein product: CASSHPARNTEAFF.

The chain has TRBV25-1 and TRBJ2-5, with TRBD2 matching over 10 bases. The germline V gene has CDR1 MGHDK and CDR2 SYGVNS. The CDR3 is 13 residues long. After removal of 6 bases from V and 3 bases from J, the junction contained 1 base not matched to a gene. CDR3 loop: CASSGLAEETQYF. For the CDR3, the DNA is TGTGCCAGCAGCGGACTAGCGGAAGAGACCCAGTACTTC.

This clone was picked up a small number of times. Other DNA variants within this sample encode the same CDR3. The chain joins TRBV9 to TRBJ2-2; D is unresolved. Germline values: CDR1 SGDLS, CDR2 YYNGEE. The CDR3 runs 13 residues. Trimming removed 0 bases from V and 1 base from J, with 1 base in between. The CDR3 here is CASSVGNTGELFF. CDR3 nucleotides: TGTGCCAGCAGCGTAGGGAACACCGGGGAGCTGTTTTTT. Together with reference TRBV9 and TRBJ2-2, the CDR3 gives the full variable domain: DSGVTQTPKHLITATGQRVTLRCSPRSGDLSVYWYQQSLDQGLQFLIQYYNGEERAKGNILERFSAQQFPDLHSELNLSSLELGDSALYFCASSVGNTGELFFGEGSRLTVL.

The chain couples TRBV7-9 to TRBJ2-7; no definite D call. CDR1 and CDR2 (germline): SEHNR, FQNEAQ (reference sequence). V lost 1 base to trimming and J lost 3 bases, with 7 bases between them. This CDR3 has 13 amino acids. The CDR3 protein is CASSLVHGYEQYF. DNA of the CDR3: TGTGCCAGCAGCTTAGTTCACGGCTACGAGCAGTACTTC.

The chain recombines TRBV2 with TRBJ2-7; TRBD2 aligns across 10 bases. There are 15 residues in the CDR3. The V gene's germline CDR1 is SNHLY and CDR2 FYNNEI. Germline trimming cut 3 bases from V and 3 bases from J; bases unmatched to any gene: 5. CDR3 amino acids: CASSEGSGGFYEQYF. For the CDR3, the DNA is TGTGCCAGCAGTGAGGGTAGCGGGGGGTTCTACGAGCAGTACTTC. The full variable domain, with the rest looked up from reference TRBV2 and TRBJ2-7, is EPEVTQTPSHQVTQMGQEVILRCVPISNHLYFYWYRQILGQKVEFLVSFYNNEISEKSEIFDDQFSVERPDGSNFTLKIRSTKLEDSAMYFCASSEGSGGFYEQYFGPGTRLTVT.

V and J are TRBV2 and TRBJ2-6; 7 positions agree with TRBD1. Germline CDR1 is SNHLY and CDR2 is FYNNEI. This CDR3 is built from 18 residues. Losses at the gene ends were 1 base for V and 0 bases for J; bases not matched to a gene: 6. The chain's CDR3 is CASSEDRGTNSGANVLTF. In nucleotides, the CDR3 is TGTGCCAGCAGTGAAGACAGGGGCACGAACTCTGGGGCCAACGTCCTGACTTTC.

J is TRBJ2-7 and V is TRBV19; D remains ambiguous. Germline-derived CDR1 and CDR2 are LNHDA and SQIVND (reference sequence). This CDR3 has 14 amino acids. The germline V and J ends were trimmed by 5 bases and 2 bases, with 13 bases remaining between them. CDR3 sequence: CASSPVGRTYEQYF. The CDR3 DNA follows: TGTGCCAGTAGTCCAGTGGGCAGAACCTACGAGCAGTACTTC.

The V gene is TRBV5-6, the J gene TRBJ2-7, with 7 nucleotides matching TRBD1. The CDR3 is 13 residues long. Germline loops: CDR1 SGHDT, CDR2 YYEEEE. V lost 4 bases, J lost 7 bases, and 8 bases stayed unmatched. CDR3 protein: CASSAGTVREQYF. The CDR3 region has the DNA TGTGCCAGCAGCGCTGGGACAGTTAGGGAGCAGTACTTC. The whole variable domain, filled in from reference TRBV5-6 and TRBJ2-7, reads DAGVTQSPTHLIKTRGQQVTLRCSPKSGHDTVSWYQQALGQGPQFIFQYYEEEERQRGNFPDRFSGHQFPNYSSELNVNALLLGDSALYLCASSAGTVREQYFGPGTRLTVT.

This chain's CDR3 is CASSYPQGHNSPLHF. In DNA, the CDR3 is TGTGCCAGCAGTTACCCACAGGGCCACAATTCACCCCTCCACTTT. The chain joins TRBV6-2 or TRBV6-3 to TRBJ1-6; D may be TRBD1 (6 bases). CDR1 MNHEY and CDR2 SVGEGT come from the germline V gene. The CDR3 loop spans 15 amino acids. Trimming removed 2 bases from V and 7 bases from J, with 12 bases in between.

The chain has TRBV2 and TRBJ1-5, with 9 bases aligning to TRBD1. This CDR3 comprises 15 residues. The germline CDR1 and CDR2 sequences are SNHLY and FYNNEI. The J segment lost 4 bases and the V segment lost 6 bases, leaving 7 bases of the junction unmatched. Written as DNA, the CDR3 is TGTGCCAGCAGCTCCGGGACAGGGCAGAATCAGCCCCAGCATTTT. This translates into CASSSGTGQNQPQHF. The full variable domain, with the rest looked up from reference TRBV2 and TRBJ1-5, is EPEVTQTPSHQVTQMGQEVILRCVPISNHLYFYWYRQILGQKVEFLVSFYNNEISEKSEIFDDQFSVERPDGSNFTLKIRSTKLEDSAMYFCASSSGTGQNQPQHFGDGTRLSIL.

J is TRBJ1-6 and V is TRBV27; no clear D. V lost 4 bases and J 8 bases, leaving 6 bases between the germline ends. This CDR3 spans 12 amino acids. CDR1 and CDR2 from the germline V gene are MNHEY and SMNVEV (reference sequence). This CDR3 is CASSSLDSPLHF. The DNA for the CDR3 is TGTGCCAGCAGTTCCCTGGATTCACCCCTCCACTTT.

V usage is TRBV10-3 and J usage is TRBJ1-1; 8 bases match TRBD1. Germline lookup yields CDR1 ENHRY and CDR2 SYGVKD. V gave up 4 bases and J gave up 5 bases; unmatched junction bases: 9. This CDR3 has 15 residues. CDR3 sequence: CAISASGGARTEAFF. The CDR3 coding sequence is TGTGCCATCAGTGCATCAGGGGGCGCGAGGACTGAAGCTTTCTTT.

This sequence joins TRBV6-5 and TRBJ2-5, with a possible D match to TRBD1 (6 bases). Between the trimmed V and J ends, which lost 6 bases and 5 bases, there was a span of 19 bases. This CDR3 region has 15 residues. CDR1 and CDR2 from the germline V gene are MNHEY and SVGAGI. The CDR3 DNA is TGTGCCAGCAGGCTCTCGGTCCAGGGGTGGGAGACCCAGTACTTC. Protein: CASRLSVQGWETQYF.

J is TRBJ2-2 and V is TRBV3-1 (or the pseudogene TRBV3-2), with D possibly TRBD2 on 6 matching bases. Between the trimmed V and J ends, which lost 0 bases and 5 bases, there was a span of 7 bases. The CDR3 totals 14 residues. The germline gives CDR1 LGHDT, CDR2 YNNKEL (reference sequence). CDR3 DNA sequence: TGTGCCAGCAGCCAAGATGGGAGGACCGGGGAGCTGTTTTTT. As protein: CASSQDGRTGELFF.

The chain recombines TRBV7-2 with TRBJ1-4; possibly TRBD1 for D (6 bases). Germline V gene data show CDR1 as SGHTA and CDR2 as FQGNSA. The CDR3 extends over 14 amino acids. The V end lost 4 bases, the J end lost 8 bases, and 14 bases lay between the germline ends. CDR3 coding DNA: TGTGCCAGCAGCTCCACAGGGTCTCACGAAAAACTGTTTTTT. Encoded protein: CASSSTGSHEKLFF.

The gene calls are TRBV5-8 and TRBJ2-5, with 9 bases identical to TRBD2. Per germline, CDR1 SGHTS and CDR2 YDEGEE. The V gene end was trimmed by 1 base and the J gene end by 5 bases; junction bases not matched to a gene: 9. This CDR3 contains 16 residues. CDR3 nucleotide sequence: TGTGCCAGCAGCTTGATGTTAAGCGGGGGGCGGGAGACCCAGTACTTC. Translating it yields CASSLMLSGGRETQYF.

The chain uses TRBV30 and TRBJ2-3; 7 bases align to TRBD1. CDR1 and CDR2 (germline): GTSNPN, SVGIG (reference sequence). After removal of 3 bases from V and 4 bases from J, the junction contained 4 bases not matched to a gene. The CDR3 extends over 13 amino acids. The chain's CDR3 is CAWSADRADTQYF. DNA of the CDR3: TGTGCCTGGAGCGCCGACAGGGCAGATACGCAGTATTTT.

For this clone: The junction departs from the called germline gene at one end, perhaps through a read error. This chain joins TRBV5-1 and TRBJ1-1; no firm D call. Germline V gives CDR1 SGHRS, CDR2 YFSETQ. The CDR3 runs to 14 residues. This chain's CDR3 is CASTLAAGNTEAFF. In DNA form, the CDR3 reads TGCGCCAGCACCTTGGCCGCGGGGAACACTGAAGCTTTCTTT.

This rearrangement joins TRBV28 to TRBJ1-2, with D hard to call. CDR3 length equals 14 residues. Germline CDR1 and CDR2: MDHEN and SYDVKM. Trimming took 5 bases from V and 4 from J, leaving 14 bases between them. The CDR3 DNA sequence: TGTGCCAGCAGTCCGGATGTTTCATCCTATGGCTACACCTTC. It specifies CASSPDVSSYGYTF.

V gene TRBV19 combines with J gene TRBJ2-7; TRBD1 agrees at 8 bases. The germline CDR1 and CDR2 sequences are LNHDA and SQIVND (reference sequence). V lost 10 bases, J lost 2 bases, and 7 bases stayed unmatched. The CDR3 loop spans 13 amino acids. The CDR3, as DNA: TGTGCCACTGAGGACAGGGTAACCTACGAGCAGTACTTC. Its protein product is CATEDRVTYEQYF.

The chain recombines TRBV2 with TRBJ1-5, with D perhaps TRBD1 (5 bases). Germline lookup yields CDR1 SNHLY and CDR2 FYNNEI. This CDR3 spans 14 amino acids. Trimming took 0 bases from V and 12 from J, leaving 15 bases between them. CDR3 sequence (DNA): TGTGCCAGCAGTGAAGCGCCGGGGCTTGGTCTCCAGCATTTT. Residues: CASSEAPGLGLQHF.

This clone was counted a single time. The chain has TRBV27 and TRBJ2-1; 9 positions agree with TRBD2. The V gene's germline CDR1 is MNHEY and CDR2 SMNVEV (reference sequence). This CDR3 region has 15 residues. Unmatched junction bases numbered 7, after V lost 2 bases and J lost 8 bases. CDR3 residues: CASSLSPSGVHEQFF. Written as DNA, the CDR3 is TGTGCCAGCAGTTTAAGCCCTAGCGGGGTCCATGAGCAGTTCTTC.